This entry lists 7 T cell receptor beta chains sequenced from one sample in a study of cytomegalovirus exposure and HLA in healthy donors. With 60 Vbeta and 13 Jbeta primers, the PCR was carried out. Profiled with immunoSEQ multiplex PCR; TCRdb holds only in-frame clones, not every one. The sample yields tens of thousands of clones, 10% seen once. Sample: PBMCs. The receptor source for this set is a man in his 60s in good health and CMV-seropositive.

The CDR3 loop is CASSRGQTHTDTQYF. CDR3 nucleotide sequence: TGTGCCAGCAGCCGGGGACAGACTCACACAGATACGCAGTATTTT. J is TRBJ2-3 and V is TRBV7-3, with TRBD1 identical over 7 bases. The CDR3 extends over 15 amino acids. V shed 5 bases, J shed 2 bases, and the junction held 7 bases outside the gene matches. Germline V gene lookup returns CDR1 SGHTA and CDR2 FQGTGA.

The rearrangement joins TRBV7-6 to TRBJ2-5; 12 bases agree with TRBD2. CDR1 SGHVS and CDR2 FNYEAQ come from the germline V gene. Trimming at V came to 1 base and at J to 3 bases, leaving 0 bases not matched to a gene. The CDR3 spans 15 residues. The CDR3 reads CASSLGLAGEETQYF. The DNA for the CDR3 is TGTGCCAGCAGCTTAGGACTAGCGGGAGAAGAGACCCAGTACTTC. The full variable domain, rest sourced from reference TRBV7-6 and TRBJ2-5, is GAGVSQSPRYKVTKRGQDVALRCDPISGHVSLYWYRQALGQGPEFLTYFNYEAQQDKSGLPNDRFSAERPEGSISTLTIQRTEQRDSAMYRCASSLGLAGEETQYFGPGTRLLVL.

The chain joins TRBV6-1 to TRBJ2-2; D perhaps matches TRBD2 (5 bases). The CDR3 runs 15 residues. V was trimmed by 5 bases and J by 5 bases, leaving 15 bases between them. Germline-derived CDR1 and CDR2 are MNHNS and SASEGT. The DNA of the CDR3 is TGTGCCAGCAGTCCATCGTCGACGGGGACCGGGGAGCTGTTTTTT. It codes for CASSPSSTGTGELFF.

This rearrangement joins TRBV2 to TRBJ2-1, with a weak D call TRBD1 (6 bases). The CDR3 is 18 residues long. Germline assignment: CDR1 SNHLY and CDR2 FYNNEI. Deletions cut 3 bases from V and 3 bases from J, with 21 bases between. CDR3 in amino acids: CASSEEQGIYYYYNEQFF. The CDR3 nucleotides are TGTGCCAGCAGTGAGGAACAGGGTATTTACTACTACTACAATGAGCAGTTCTTC.

The V and J genes are TRBV19 and TRBJ2-3; 7 bases line up with TRBD2. Unmatched junction bases numbered 11, after V lost 10 bases and J lost 4 bases. CDR3 size: 14 residues. Germline V gives CDR1 LNHDA, CDR2 SQIVND (reference sequence). In nucleotides, the CDR3 is TGTGCCATGGGGGGGAGGGCCCTCGCAGATACGCAGTATTTT. Translation: CAMGGRALADTQYF.

This clone showed up just a few times. This chain uses TRBV30 with TRBJ2-7, with TRBD2 matching over 13 bases. CDR1 and CDR2 from the germline V gene are GTSNPN and SVGIG (reference sequence). J gave up 9 bases and V 2 bases, and 4 bases lay outside the gene matches. The CDR3 contains 13 residues. The CDR3 DNA follows: TGTGCCTGGAGTTGGACTAGCGGGGGATGGCAGTACTTC. This gives the protein CAWSWTSGGWQYF.

This clone was seen only a few times. V usage is TRBV6-1 and J usage is TRBJ2-1, with 8 bases identical to TRBD2. The CDR3 is 15 amino acids. Germline assignment: CDR1 MNHNS and CDR2 SASEGT. Trimming removed 1 base from V and 7 bases from J; junction bases left unmatched: 6. The CDR3, as DNA: TGTGCCAGCAGTGAAGGACGGGAGGGAAGGAATGAGCAGTTCTTC. Protein: CASSEGREGRNEQFF.